The TCR beta chain under discussion was sequenced for a study of CD8 T cells in Susac syndrome (dated by TCRdb to the late 2010s). About the study as a whole: Of the Susac syndrome patients who were sequenced, six had clinically active disease and 8 or 9 were in clinical remission. At the time of blood withdrawal, Susac syndrome patients were either therapy-naive, taking corticosteroids (with some also receiving IVIg), or on IVIg alone. Repertoire sequencing was used to test whether CD8+ T cell activation and differentiation in Susac syndrome was antigen driven.

RNA was extracted using the RNeasy kit, and about 0.45 to 1 ug of the RNA was reverse transcribed with random hexamers. The immunoSEQ multiplex PCR assay, covering 54 Vbeta and 13 Jbeta segments, was used to amplify TCR beta CDR3 regions. PCR amplification bias was corrected using a synthetic template baseline for primer optimization and computational correction. Processing in the source paper ran as follows. Reads were assigned to V, D and J genes according to IMGT and analyzed in immunoSEQ Analyzer, with only productive sequences retained. Clonality was computed as one minus Shannon entropy normalized by log2 of the number of productive unique sequences. For each patient and control, public and private clones were evaluated among the 100 most prevalent clones. Clones were defined as Susac-specific if absent from the healthy and MS cohorts, from more than 900 published viral clones and from other ImmuneACCESS disease sequences. Through fastp at Q25 and MiXCR, TCRdb rebuilt clones from the public reads, retaining in-frame beta chains. When rows share a CDR3 protein, they turn into one entry using the most common DNA and genes. TCRdb, not the original authors, processed these V and J calls. The sample records roughly 250,000 distinct CDR3 sequences, almost 97% of which are singletons. Clones ranked in the top ten supply 0.1% of the sample.

The germline ends are 5 bases apart after V is trimmed by 1 base and J by 1 base. CDR1 and CDR2, per the germline V gene (reference sequence), are DFQATT and SNEGSKA. Reading from cysteine to phenylalanine, the CDR3 counts 13 amino acids. The entry retains the CDR3 DNA only, 39 bases that are in frame from base 1. The paper as a whole reports these results and caveats: No clonal expansion was detected in the CD4+ T cell repertoire of Susac syndrome patients. The number of individuals in the TCR sequencing and HLA analysis was recognized as being relatively small.

Peripheral blood CD8+ and CD4+ T cells from healthy donors, Susac syndrome patients and multiple sclerosis patients were profiled using high-throughput TCR beta sequencing. Susac syndrome patients met recently defined diagnostic criteria for definite or probable disease. Bulk CD8+ and CD4+ T cells were purified by magnetic negative isolation, while CD8+ TEMRA cells were enriched using FACS. Blood was drawn into EDTA tubes, processed within 24 hours, and PBMCs were isolated by density gradient centrifugation. PBMCs intended for TCR sequencing were cryopreserved in liquid nitrogen and were subsequently thawed in a 37 degrees C water bath. Purity of sorted or isolated CD4+, CD8+ and CD8+ TEMRA cells was at least 90%. Note on this clonotype: No antigen is known for it. No qualities accompany the bases; no much larger clone lies one base away.

Input material: CD4+ T cells from PBMCs. The receptor was isolated from a human donor with Susac syndrome. The rearrangement combines TRBV20-1 with TRBJ2-4; TRBD2 is possibly the D segment (5 matching bases). The DNA reads TGCAGTGCTAGAGCGGGGGCCAAAAACATTCAGTACTTC. This sequence encodes CSARAGAKNIQYF.